This T cell receptor (beta chain) came from a study of blood T cell repertoires in COVID-19. Libraries were prepared by immunoSEQ multiplex PCR; TCRdb keeps only in-frame clonotypes and omits some of them. The sample carries 250,000 or so clones, about 88% recorded once. The V and J ends lost 1 base and 8 bases respectively, with 10 bases between them. The germline gives CDR1 SGHKS, CDR2 YYEKEE (reference sequence). The CDR3 sequence is 13 residues long. Sequenced input: peripheral blood. This clonotype originated in a man in his thirties or forties with active or convalescent COVID-19. V is TRBV5-5 and J is TRBJ1-5; D is undetermined. In DNA, the CDR3 is TGTGCCAGCAGCTTGCTGTCGGTAGAGCCCCAGCATTTT. Residues: CASSLLSVEPQHF.